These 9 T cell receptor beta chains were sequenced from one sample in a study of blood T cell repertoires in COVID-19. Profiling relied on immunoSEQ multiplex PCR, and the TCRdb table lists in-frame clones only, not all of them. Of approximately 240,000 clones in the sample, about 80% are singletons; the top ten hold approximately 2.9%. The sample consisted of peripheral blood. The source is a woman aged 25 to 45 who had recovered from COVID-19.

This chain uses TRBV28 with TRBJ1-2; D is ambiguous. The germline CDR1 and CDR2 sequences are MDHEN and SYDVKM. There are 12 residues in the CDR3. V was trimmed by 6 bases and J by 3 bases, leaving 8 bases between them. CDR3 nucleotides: TGTGCCAGCAGGCGTACGCACTATGGCTACACCTTC. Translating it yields CASRRTHYGYTF.

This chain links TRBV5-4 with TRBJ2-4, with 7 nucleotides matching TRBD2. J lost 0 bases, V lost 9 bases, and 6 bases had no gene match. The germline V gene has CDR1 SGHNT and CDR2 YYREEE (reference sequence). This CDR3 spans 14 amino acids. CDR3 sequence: CATWWEGAKNIQYF. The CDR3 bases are TGTGCCACTTGGTGGGAGGGAGCCAAAAACATTCAGTACTTC.

The CDR3 is CASSLSPQGYAYGYTF. The CDR3 nucleotides read TGTGCCAGCAGTTTATCTCCCCAGGGGTACGCCTATGGCTACACCTTC. The chain has TRBV28 and TRBJ1-2; D is possibly TRBD1 (6 bases). V gave up 1 base and J gave up 4 bases, with 16 bases separating them. The germline CDR1 and CDR2 sequences are MDHEN and SYDVKM. The CDR3 contains 16 residues.

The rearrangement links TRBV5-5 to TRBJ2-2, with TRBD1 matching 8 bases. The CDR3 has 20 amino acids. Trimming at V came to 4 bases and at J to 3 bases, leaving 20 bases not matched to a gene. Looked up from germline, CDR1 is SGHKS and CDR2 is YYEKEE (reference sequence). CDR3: CASSLLIPYVGQGYTGELFF. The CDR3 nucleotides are TGTGCCAGCAGCCTCCTAATCCCTTACGTTGGACAGGGCTACACCGGGGAGCTGTTTTTT.

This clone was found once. CDR3 amino acids: CASSQDRGPYNEQFF. The CDR3 DNA follows: TGTGCCAGCAGCCAGGACAGGGGTCCCTACAATGAGCAGTTCTTC. The rearrangement joins TRBV3-1 (or the pseudogene TRBV3-2) to TRBJ2-1; 9 nucleotides line up with TRBD1. CDR1 is LGHDT, CDR2 YNNKEL, per germline (reference sequence). The CDR3 runs to 15 residues. V lost 3 bases and J lost 2; bases outside the gene matches: 2.

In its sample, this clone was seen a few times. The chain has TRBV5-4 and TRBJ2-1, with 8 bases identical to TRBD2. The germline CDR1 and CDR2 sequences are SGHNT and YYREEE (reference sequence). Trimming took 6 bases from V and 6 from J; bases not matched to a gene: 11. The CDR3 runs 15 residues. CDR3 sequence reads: CASTSGGGRVNEQFF. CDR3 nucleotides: TGTGCCAGCACGTCTGGCGGGGGGAGGGTCAATGAGCAGTTCTTC. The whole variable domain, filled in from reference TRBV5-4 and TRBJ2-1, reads ETGVTQSPTHLIKTRGQQVTLRCSSQSGHNTVSWYQQALGQGPQFIFQYYREEENGRGNFPPRFSGLQFPNYSSELNVNALELDDSALYLCASTSGGGRVNEQFFGPGTRLTVL.

DNA for the CDR3: TGTGCCAGCAGAGGGGGGGGCAATCAGCCCCAGCATTTT. Encoded protein: CASRGGGNQPQHF. This sequence joins TRBV6-6 and TRBJ1-5, with D possibly matching TRBD1 (6 bases). V was cut by 6 bases and J by 2 bases, with 8 bases left in between. From germline, CDR1 is MNHNY and CDR2 SVGAGI (reference sequence). The CDR3 runs to 13 residues.

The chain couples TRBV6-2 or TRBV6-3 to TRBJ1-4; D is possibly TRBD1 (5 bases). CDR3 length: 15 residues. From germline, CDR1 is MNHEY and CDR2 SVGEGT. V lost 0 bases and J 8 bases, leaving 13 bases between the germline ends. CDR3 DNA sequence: TGTGCCAGCAGTTACTCGTGGAGGCGGGGCGAAAAACTGTTTTTT. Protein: CASSYSWRRGEKLFF.

The CDR3: CASSAGLAGGDTQYF. In DNA form, the CDR3 reads TGTGCCAGCAGCGCGGGGCTAGCGGGAGGAGATACGCAGTATTTT. The chain couples TRBV9 to TRBJ2-3; 11 bases fit TRBD2. The CDR3 is 15 amino acids. Germline V gene sequence: CDR1 SGDLS, CDR2 YYNGEE. The J segment lost 5 bases and the V segment lost 3 bases, leaving 5 bases of the junction unmatched.